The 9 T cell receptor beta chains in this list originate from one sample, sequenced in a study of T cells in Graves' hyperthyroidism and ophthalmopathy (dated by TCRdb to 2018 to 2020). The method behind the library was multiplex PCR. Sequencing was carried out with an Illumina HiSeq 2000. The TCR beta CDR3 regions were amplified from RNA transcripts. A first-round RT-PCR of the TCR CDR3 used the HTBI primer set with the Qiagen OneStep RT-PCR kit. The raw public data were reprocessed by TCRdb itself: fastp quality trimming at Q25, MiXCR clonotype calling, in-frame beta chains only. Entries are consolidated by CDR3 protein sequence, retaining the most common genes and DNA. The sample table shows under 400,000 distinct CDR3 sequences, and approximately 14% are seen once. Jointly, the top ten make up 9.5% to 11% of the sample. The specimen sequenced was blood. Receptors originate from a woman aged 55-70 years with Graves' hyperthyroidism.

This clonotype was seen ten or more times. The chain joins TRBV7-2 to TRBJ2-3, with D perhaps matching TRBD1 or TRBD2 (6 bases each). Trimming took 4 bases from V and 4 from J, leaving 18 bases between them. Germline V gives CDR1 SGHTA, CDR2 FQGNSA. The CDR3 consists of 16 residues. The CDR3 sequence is CASSSHSGGGADTQYF. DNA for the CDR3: TGTGCCAGCAGCTCACATAGCGGAGGGGGAGCAGATACGCAGTATTTT.

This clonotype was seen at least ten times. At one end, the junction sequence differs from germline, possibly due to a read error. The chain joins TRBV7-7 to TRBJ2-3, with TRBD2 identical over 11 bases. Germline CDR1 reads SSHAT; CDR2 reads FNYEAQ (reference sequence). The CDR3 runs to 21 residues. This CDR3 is CASSLGLAGGPTEAGEDTQYF. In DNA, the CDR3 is TGTGCTAGCAGCTTAGGTCTAGCGGGAGGACCTACCGAGGCTGGCGAGGATACGCAGTATTTT.

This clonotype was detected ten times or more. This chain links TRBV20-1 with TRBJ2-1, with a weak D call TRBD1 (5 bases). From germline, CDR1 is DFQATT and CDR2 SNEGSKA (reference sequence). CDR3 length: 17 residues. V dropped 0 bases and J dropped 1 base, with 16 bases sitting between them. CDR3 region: CSARDWAGPKSYNEQFF. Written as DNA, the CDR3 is TGCAGTGCTAGAGATTGGGCAGGGCCTAAGTCCTACAATGAGCAGTTCTTC.

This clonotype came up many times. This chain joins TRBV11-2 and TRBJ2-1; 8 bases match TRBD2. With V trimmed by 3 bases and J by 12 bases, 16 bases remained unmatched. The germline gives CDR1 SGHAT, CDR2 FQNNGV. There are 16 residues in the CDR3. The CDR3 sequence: CASSFSGGRITAAQFF. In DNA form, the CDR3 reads TGTGCCAGCAGCTTTTCCGGCGGGAGGATCACAGCAGCGCAGTTCTTC.

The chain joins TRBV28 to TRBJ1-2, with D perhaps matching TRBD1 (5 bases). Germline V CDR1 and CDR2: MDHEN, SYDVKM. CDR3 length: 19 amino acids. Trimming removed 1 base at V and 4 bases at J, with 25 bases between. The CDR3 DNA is TGTGCCAGCAGTTTATTAGTTCATGCCGAGGACACGGGACGCTATGGCTACACCTTC. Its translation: CASSLLVHAEDTGRYGYTF.

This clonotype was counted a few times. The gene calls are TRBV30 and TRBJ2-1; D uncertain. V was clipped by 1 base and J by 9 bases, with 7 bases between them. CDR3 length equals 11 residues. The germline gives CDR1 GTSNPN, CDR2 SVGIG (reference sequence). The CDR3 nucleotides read TGTGCCTGGAGTGCCGATTTTGAGCAGTTCTTC. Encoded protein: CAWSADFEQFF.

For the CDR3, the DNA is TGTGCCAGTAGGGATGAAAAACTGTTTTTT. Translation: CASRDEKLFF. The V call is TRBV19, the J call TRBJ1-4; unclear D gene. V dropped 6 bases and J dropped 6 bases, with 2 bases sitting between them. CDR1 is LNHDA and CDR2 is SQIVND in the germline V gene (reference sequence). The CDR3 extends over 10 amino acids. Based on the CDR3 plus reference TRBV19 and TRBJ1-4, the full variable domain is DGGITQSPKYLFRKEGQNVTLSCEQNLNHDAMYWYRQDPGQGLRLIYYSQIVNDFQKGDIAEGYSVSREKKESFPLTVTSAQKNPTAFYLCASRDEKLFFGSGTQLSVL.

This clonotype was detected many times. The CDR3 nucleotides are TGTGCCAGCAGAGGGGAGACCGCACCTGGAAACACCATATATTTT. Its translation: CASRGETAPGNTIYF. The chain links TRBV3-1 to TRBJ1-3, with D perhaps matching TRBD1 (5 bases). The germline CDR1 and CDR2 sequences are LGHDT and YNNKEL (reference sequence). The CDR3 covers 15 residues. V shed 6 bases and J shed 2 bases, with 14 bases lying between them.

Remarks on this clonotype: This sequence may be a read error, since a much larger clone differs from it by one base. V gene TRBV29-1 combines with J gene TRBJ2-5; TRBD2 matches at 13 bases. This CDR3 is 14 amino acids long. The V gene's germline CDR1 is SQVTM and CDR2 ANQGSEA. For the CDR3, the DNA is TGCAGCGTGACCGGGACTAGCGGGGAAGAGACCCGGTACTTC. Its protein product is CSVTGTSGEETRYF. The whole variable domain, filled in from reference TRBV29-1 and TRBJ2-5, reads SAVISQKPSRDICQRGTSLTIQCQVDSQVTMMFWYRQQPGQSLTLIATANQGSEATYESGFVIDKFPISRPNLTFSTLTVSNMSPEDSSIYLCSVTGTSGEETRYFGPGTRLLVL.